This TCR beta chain was sequenced for a study of blood T cell repertoires in COVID-19. The assay was immunoSEQ multiplex PCR, and TCRdb's table has in-frame clones only and misses some. This table has some 270,000 clones, around 85% appearing once. The CDR3 runs 16 residues. V lost 5 bases to trimming and J lost 0 bases; unmatched junction nucleotides: 7. In germline, CDR1 is SNHLY, CDR2 FYNNEI. One Seattle source followed patients from active infection through their disease course. The clonotype originates from a human donor with COVID-19, enrolled during active disease. The donor label of this sample is uncertain. Input material: peripheral blood. The rearrangement links TRBV2 to TRBJ2-3; TRBD2 aligns across 8 bases. The CDR3 sequence is CASSRTSGYSTDTQYF. CDR3 nucleotide sequence: TGTGCCAGCAGTAGAACTAGCGGATATAGCACAGATACGCAGTATTTT.